What follows describes a single T cell receptor (beta chain). The data are from a study of blood T cell repertoires in COVID-19. Study in general: The analysed material was cDNA or gDNA that came from T cells, B-cell-depleted T cells, or PBMCs.

In the authors' workflow: Amplified reference gene primers provided the basis for estimating nucleated cell counts. TCRdb's copy holds only in-frame clones and misses some; the assay was immunoSEQ multiplex PCR. For V, J and clone size, that table is used; D and trimming come from the DNA. The sample contains 150,000 or so clones, approximately 80% of which appear only once. With V trimmed by 11 bases and J by 8 bases, 7 bases remained unmatched. Germline values: CDR1 MRHNA, CDR2 SNTAGT. The CDR3 has 12 residues. The J gene is TRBJ2-4, the V gene TRBV6-4; TRBD2 agrees at 9 bases. The clonotype originates from a man aged 65-85 years who had recovered from COVID-19. Sequenced: peripheral blood. The CDR3 DNA reads as TGTGCCTTTAGCGGGAGTGGGGACATTCAGTACTTC. It translates to CAFSGSGDIQYF.